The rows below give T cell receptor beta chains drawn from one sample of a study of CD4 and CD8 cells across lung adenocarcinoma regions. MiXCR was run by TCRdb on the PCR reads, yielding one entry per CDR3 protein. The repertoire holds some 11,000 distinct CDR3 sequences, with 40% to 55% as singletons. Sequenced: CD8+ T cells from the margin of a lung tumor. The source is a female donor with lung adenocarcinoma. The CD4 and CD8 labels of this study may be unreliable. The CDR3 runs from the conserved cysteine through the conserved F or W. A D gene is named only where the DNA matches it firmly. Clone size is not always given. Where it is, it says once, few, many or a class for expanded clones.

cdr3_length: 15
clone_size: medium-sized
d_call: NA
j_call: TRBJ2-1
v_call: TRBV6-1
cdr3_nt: TGTGCCAGCATGATTCAGTGGTCCGGAGTCAATGAGCAGTTCTTC
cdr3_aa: CASMIQWSGVNEQFF

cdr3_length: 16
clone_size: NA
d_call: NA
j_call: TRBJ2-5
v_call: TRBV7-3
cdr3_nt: TGTGCCAGCAGCTTAACTCTAGGCAGACACGAAGAGACCCAGTACTTC
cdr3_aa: CASSLTLGRHEETQYF

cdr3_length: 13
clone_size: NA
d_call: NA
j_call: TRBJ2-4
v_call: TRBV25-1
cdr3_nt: TGTGTCCTGAGGCTGTGGGGCAAAAACATTCAGTACTTC
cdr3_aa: CVLRLWGKNIQYF

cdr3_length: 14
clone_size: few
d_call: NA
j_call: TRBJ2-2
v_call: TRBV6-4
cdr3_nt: TGTGCCAGCAGTGAAGGGGAGGACACCGGGGAGCTGTTTTTT
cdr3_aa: CASSEGEDTGELFF

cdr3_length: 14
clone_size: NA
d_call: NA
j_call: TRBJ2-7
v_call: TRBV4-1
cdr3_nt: TGCGCCAGCAGCCAAGAACGGGGGTCGGGCGAGCAGTACTTC
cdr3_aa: CASSQERGSGEQYF

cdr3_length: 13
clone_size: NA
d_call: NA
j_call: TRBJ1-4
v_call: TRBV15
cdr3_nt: TGTGCCACCAGCGGGGACGGCTATGAAAAACTGTTTTTT
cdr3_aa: CATSGDGYEKLFF

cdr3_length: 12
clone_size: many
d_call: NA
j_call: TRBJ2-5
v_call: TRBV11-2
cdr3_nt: TGTGCCAGCAGCTTAGAGGGGGTGACCCAGTACTTC
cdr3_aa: CASSLEGVTQYF

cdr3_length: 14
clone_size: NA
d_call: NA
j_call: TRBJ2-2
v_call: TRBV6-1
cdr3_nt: TGTGCCAGCATGCGGGGGCCGAACACCGGCGAGCTGTCTTTT
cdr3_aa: CASMRGPNTGELSF

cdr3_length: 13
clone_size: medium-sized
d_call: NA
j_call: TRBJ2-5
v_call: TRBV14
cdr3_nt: TGTGCCAGCAGCCGGAGCAGTATAGGGACCCAGTACTTC
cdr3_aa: CASSRSSIGTQYF

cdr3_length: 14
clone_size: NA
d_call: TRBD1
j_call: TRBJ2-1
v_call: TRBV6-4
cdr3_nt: TGTGCCAGCAGTGACAGAGGGGGCTTAGAGACCCAGTTCTTC
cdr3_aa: CASSDRGGLETQFF

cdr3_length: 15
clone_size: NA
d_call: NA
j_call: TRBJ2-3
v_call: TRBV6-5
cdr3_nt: TGTGCCAGCAGTTACCCTAGCGTTAGCACAGATACGCAGTATTTT
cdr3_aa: CASSYPSVSTDTQYF

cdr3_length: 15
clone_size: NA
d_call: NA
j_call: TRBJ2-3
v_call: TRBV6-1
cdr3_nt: TGTGCCAGGAGATTCCCGGCTGTTAGCGGCAATGAGCAGTATTTT
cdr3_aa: CARRFPAVSGNEQYF

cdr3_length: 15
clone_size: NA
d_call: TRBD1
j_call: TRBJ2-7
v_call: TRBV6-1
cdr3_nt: TGTGCCAGCAGTGAAGCGCGGACAGGGGGCAACGAGCAGTACTTC
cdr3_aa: CASSEARTGGNEQYF

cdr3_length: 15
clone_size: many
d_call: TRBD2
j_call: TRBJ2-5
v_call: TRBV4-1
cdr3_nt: TGCGCCAGCAGCCAAAGCGGGGGGGCGTCAGAGACCCAGTACTTC
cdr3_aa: CASSQSGGASETQYF

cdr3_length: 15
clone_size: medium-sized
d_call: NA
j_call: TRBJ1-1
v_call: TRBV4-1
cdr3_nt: TGCGCCAGCAGCCCACCCGACAGGCTAAGCACTGAAGCTTTCTTT
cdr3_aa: CASSPPDRLSTEAFF

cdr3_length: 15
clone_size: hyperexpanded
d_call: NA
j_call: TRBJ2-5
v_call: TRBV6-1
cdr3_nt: TGTGCCAGCAGTGAATATTTGACTTTAGGGGGGACCCAGTACTTC
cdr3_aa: CASSEYLTLGGTQYF

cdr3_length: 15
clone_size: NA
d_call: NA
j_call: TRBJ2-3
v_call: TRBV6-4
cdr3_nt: TGTTCCCGCGGTTCGGCGGCGGGGGCGAAAAACACGCAGTATTTT
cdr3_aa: CSRGSAAGAKNTQYF